These 12 T cell receptor beta chains were sequenced from one sample in a study of blood T cell repertoires in COVID-19. Produced via immunoSEQ multiplex PCR; TCRdb's table is partial and in-frame only. The table includes roughly 250,000 clones, roughly 84% detected once. The sample comprised peripheral blood. These receptors all stem from a human donor in a cohort sampled during active COVID-19.

The rearrangement uses TRBV7-9 and TRBJ1-1, with a possible D match to TRBD1 (6 bases). V dropped 5 bases and J dropped 0 bases, with 13 bases sitting between them. The CDR3 has 15 amino acids. Germline-derived CDR1 and CDR2 are SEHNR and FQNEAQ (reference sequence). In DNA, the CDR3 is TGTGCCAGCAGCCCGGACAGTAGGATGAACACTGAAGCTTTCTTT. Translated: CASSPDSRMNTEAFF.

This chain links TRBV28 with TRBJ1-2; maybe TRBD1 (5 bases). Germline lookup yields CDR1 MDHEN and CDR2 SYDVKM. The CDR3 runs 16 residues. V lost 6 bases to trimming and J lost 1 base, with 18 bases between them. CDR3 residues: CASRKTDRPINYGYTF. In nucleotides, the CDR3 is TGTGCCAGCAGAAAGACAGATCGCCCCATTAACTATGGCTACACCTTC.

V and J are TRBV5-1 and TRBJ2-6; TRBD2 matches 8 bases. From germline, CDR1 is SGHRS and CDR2 YFSETQ. The trim removed 7 bases at V and 0 bases at J, leaving 6 bases unmatched. The CDR3 has 16 amino acids. The DNA for the CDR3 is TGCGCCAGCTCTCCGGGGGGGTTCTCTGGGGCCAACGTCCTGACTTTC. It is translated as CASSPGGFSGANVLTF.

V is TRBV4-3 and J is TRBJ2-3; D is ambiguous. V dropped 0 bases and J dropped 3 bases, with 16 bases sitting between them. Germline CDR1 reads LGHNA; CDR2 reads YSLEER. The CDR3 has 17 amino acids. DNA for the CDR3: TGCGCCAGCAGCCAAGAGAGCCTGATAGCTGGGACAGATACGCAGTATTTT. The encoded protein is CASSQESLIAGTDTQYF.

V is TRBV29-1 and J is TRBJ2-2, with 7 bases fitting TRBD1. Germline V gives CDR1 SQVTM, CDR2 ANQGSEA. CDR3 length equals 14 residues. V trimming: 6 bases; J trimming: 4 bases; junction bases outside the gene matches: 8. The CDR3 DNA follows: TGCAGCGTCACCCCGACAGGGTTCACCGGGGAGCTGTTTTTT. It yields the protein CSVTPTGFTGELFF.

The chain recombines TRBV24-1 with TRBJ2-1, with D maybe TRBD2 (6 bases). Germline CDR1 and CDR2: KGHDR and SFDVKD. The CDR3 is 14 residues long. The V and J ends lost 3 bases and 7 bases respectively, with 12 bases between them. The CDR3 is CATSDAGPSNEQFF. The CDR3 DNA follows: TGTGCCACCAGTGATGCGGGACCAAGTAATGAGCAGTTCTTC.

The J gene is TRBJ2-7, the V gene TRBV7-9; a weak D match, TRBD2 (6 bases). V was clipped by 1 base and J by 7 bases, with 17 bases between them. The CDR3 contains 15 residues. Germline V gene sequence: CDR1 SEHNR, CDR2 FQNEAQ (reference sequence). In DNA form, the CDR3 reads TGTGCCAGCAGCTTAGATGGGGGGTTTAAGTTGGAGCAGTACTTC. Its protein is CASSLDGGFKLEQYF. Filled out from reference TRBV7-9 and TRBJ2-7, the complete variable domain reads DTGVSQNPRHKITKRGQNVTFRCDPISEHNRLYWYRQTLGQGPEFLTYFQNEAQLEKSRLLSDRFSAERPKGSFSTLEIQRTEQGDSAMYLCASSLDGGFKLEQYFGPGTRLTVT.

The chain joins TRBV7-8 to TRBJ2-7; D is possibly TRBD2 (5 bases). V was pared by 1 base and J by 7 bases, with 11 bases between. CDR3 length equals 13 residues. Germline loops: CDR1 SGHVS, CDR2 FQNEAQ. The CDR3 sequence is CASSLELGGEQYF. CDR3 in DNA: TGTGCCAGCAGCTTAGAGTTAGGAGGAGAGCAGTACTTC.

This chain connects TRBV5-4 to TRBJ2-4; D remains ambiguous. Germline-derived CDR1 and CDR2 are SGHNT and YYREEE (reference sequence). The V gene lost 3 bases and the J gene lost 8 bases, with 9 bases spanning the gap. This CDR3 region has 12 residues. The CDR3 here is CASSYDLDIQYF. CDR3 coding DNA: TGTGCCAGCAGCTACGACTTGGACATTCAGTACTTC. The complete variable domain, with remaining parts taken from reference TRBV5-4 and TRBJ2-4, reads ETGVTQSPTHLIKTRGQQVTLRCSSQSGHNTVSWYQQALGQGPQFIFQYYREEENGRGNFPPRFSGLQFPNYSSELNVNALELDDSALYLCASSYDLDIQYFGAGTRLSVL.

V usage is TRBV5-1 and J usage is TRBJ2-7; maybe TRBD1 (5 bases). V was clipped by 4 bases and J by 8 bases, with 22 bases between them. Germline CDR1 SGHRS, CDR2 YFSETQ. CDR3 length equals 15 residues. The CDR3 is CASSASGSTSLQQYF. In DNA form, the CDR3 reads TGCGCCAGCAGCGCCTCAGGGTCTACGAGCCTGCAGCAGTACTTC.

This chain uses TRBV19 with TRBJ2-3; D not certain. CDR1 LNHDA and CDR2 SQIVND come from the germline V gene (reference sequence). The CDR3 totals 14 residues. V was cut by 3 bases and J by 2 bases, with 9 bases left in between. CDR3 amino acids: CASSIAQVTDTQYF. The CDR3 DNA sequence: TGTGCCAGTAGTATCGCTCAGGTCACAGATACGCAGTATTTT.

This clone was counted only a few times. V is TRBV11-3 and J is TRBJ1-1; D is unclear. CDR3 length: 13 amino acids. CDR1 SGHNT and CDR2 YENEEA come from the germline V gene. V dropped 6 bases and J dropped 1 base, with 9 bases sitting between them. This CDR3 is CASSQASNTEAFF. The CDR3, as DNA: TGTGCCAGCAGTCAGGCGTCGAACACTGAAGCTTTCTTT.